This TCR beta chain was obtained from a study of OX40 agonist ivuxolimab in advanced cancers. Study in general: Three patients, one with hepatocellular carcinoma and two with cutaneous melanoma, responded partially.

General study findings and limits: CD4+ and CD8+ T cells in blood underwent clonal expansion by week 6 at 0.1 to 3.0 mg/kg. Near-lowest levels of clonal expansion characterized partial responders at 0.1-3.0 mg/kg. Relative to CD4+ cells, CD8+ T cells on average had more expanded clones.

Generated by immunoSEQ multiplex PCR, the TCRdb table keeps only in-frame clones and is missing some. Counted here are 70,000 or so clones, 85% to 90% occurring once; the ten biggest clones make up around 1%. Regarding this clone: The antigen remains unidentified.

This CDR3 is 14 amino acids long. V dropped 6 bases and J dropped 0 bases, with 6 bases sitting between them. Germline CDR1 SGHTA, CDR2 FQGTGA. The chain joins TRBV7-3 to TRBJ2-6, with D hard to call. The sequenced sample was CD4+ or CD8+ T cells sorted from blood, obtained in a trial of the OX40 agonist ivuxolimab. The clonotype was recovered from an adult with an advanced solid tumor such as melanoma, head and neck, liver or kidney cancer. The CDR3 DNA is TGTGCCAGCAGAGCGTTCTCTGGGGCCAACGTCCTGACTTTC. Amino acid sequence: CASRAFSGANVLTF.